These T cell receptor beta chains were read from a single sample in a study of vaccination effects on CD4 cells after COVID-19. The repertoire was sequenced with immunoSEQ multiplex PCR; TCRdb's copy has only in-frame clones and lacks some. The table includes tens of thousands of clones, 73% detected once. No cognate antigen is known for these TCRs. The sequences come from CD4+ T cells from PBMCs cultured with HIV peptides, collected before COVID-19 vaccination. The receptors were gathered from a human donor who had a prior SARS-CoV-2 infection. Each CDR3 is given with its conserved first and last residue. D genes are given only for firm matches. Size is omitted from some rows. Given values are once, few, many or a class for expanded clones.

cdr3_length j_call v_call d_call clone_size cdr3_aa cdr3_nt
14 TRBJ1-1 TRBV19 TRBD1 . CASSPTGLATEAFF TGTGCCAGTAGTCCGACAGGGTTGGCCACTGAAGCTTTCTTT
14 TRBJ2-5 TRBV2 . . CASSERQLQETQYF TGTGCCAGCAGTGAAAGACAGCTACAAGAGACCCAGTACTTC
15 TRBJ2-1 TRBV7-3 TRBD2 . CASSQTSGTYNEQFF TGTGCCAGCAGCCAGACTAGCGGAACATACAATGAGCAGTTCTTC
13 TRBJ2-7 TRBV2 . few CASSEIETYEQYF TGTGCCAGCAGTGAAATTGAAACTTACGAGCAGTACTTC
16 TRBJ2-1 TRBV5-1 TRBD2 . CASSWKTSGGAGEQFF TGCGCCAGCAGCTGGAAGACTAGCGGGGGGGCCGGTGAGCAGTTCTTC
13 TRBJ1-5 TRBV7-3 . few CASSSTFGQPQHF TGTGCCAGCAGCTCCACATTCGGTCAGCCCCAGCATTTT
16 TRBJ1-2 TRBV12-5 . . CASGLLEGGAGNGYTF TGTGCTAGTGGTTTGCTTGAAGGCGGGGCCGGGAATGGCTACACCTTC
17 TRBJ2-7 TRBV11-2 TRBD2 . CASSLDGTSGGIYEQYF TGTGCCAGCAGCTTAGATGGGACTAGCGGGGGGATATATGAGCAGTACTTC
14 TRBJ2-5 TRBV7-2 TRBD1 once CASSSNRGRETQYF TGTGCCAGCAGCTCAAACAGGGGGCGTGAGACCCAGTACTTC
15 TRBJ2-5 TRBV4-3 . . CASSQDGRTQETQYF TGCGCCAGCAGCCAAGATGGAAGGACTCAAGAGACCCAGTACTTC
14 TRBJ2-4 TRBV9 . once CASSPGLGVSIQYF TGTGCCAGCAGCCCGGGACTGGGGGTTAGCATTCAGTACTTC
14 TRBJ2-7 TRBV6-5 . once CASTQTGTYYEQYF TGTGCCAGCACCCAGACAGGAACCTACTACGAGCAGTACTTC
16 TRBJ1-2 TRBV2 . . CASSEALRAPNYGYTF TGTGCCAGCAGTGAAGCGCTGCGGGCACCTAACTATGGCTACACCTTC
16 TRBJ2-3 TRBV5-1 TRBD1 . CASSLQQGIEGDTQYF TGCGCCAGCAGCTTGCAACAGGGGATTGAAGGGGATACGCAGTATTTT
15 TRBJ1-2 TRBV7-9 . . CASSRGRQSLYGYTF TGTGCCAGCAGCCGCGGGCGACAGAGCCTGTATGGCTACACCTTC
17 TRBJ2-1 TRBV5-1 . . CASSLGGGLSSYNEQFF TGCGCCAGCAGCTTGGGTGGGGGCCTTAGCTCCTACAATGAGCAGTTCTTC
14 TRBJ1-1 TRBV5-1 . few CASSLEMFGGLAFF TGCGCCAGCAGCTTGGAGATGTTCGGGGGGTTAGCTTTCTTT
14 TRBJ1-2 TRBV6-5 . . CASSYYRGLYGYTF TGTGCCAGCAGTTATTACCGGGGCCTCTATGGCTACACCTTC
15 TRBJ1-6 TRBV12-5 . . CASGADWAGNSPLHF TGTGCTAGTGGTGCTGACTGGGCCGGCAATTCACCCCTCCACTTT
15 TRBJ1-3 TRBV27 TRBD1 once CASSLKGQGGYTIYF TGTGCCAGCAGTCTAAAGGGACAGGGGGGATACACCATATATTTT
13 TRBJ1-2 TRBV12-3/TRBV12-4 . . CASSLTVIYGYTF TGTGCCAGCAGTCTGACAGTGATCTATGGCTACACCTTC
15 TRBJ1-2 TRBV5-1 . . CASSSPTGRGGGYTF TGCGCCAGCAGCTCGCCGACAGGCCGGGGGGGAGGCTACACCTTC
14 TRBJ2-1 TRBV3-1/TRBV3-2 . . CASSQFWGSNEQFF TGTGCCAGCAGCCAATTCTGGGGGTCCAATGAGCAGTTCTTC
14 TRBJ1-1 TRBV5-1 . . CASSLAGVETEAFF TGCGCCAGCAGCTTGGCGGGGGTCGAGACTGAAGCTTTCTTT
16 TRBJ1-4 TRBV2 TRBD1 . CASSAQVTGAGEKLFF TGTGCCAGCAGCGCACAAGTTACAGGGGCAGGTGAAAAACTGTTTTTT
14 TRBJ1-1 TRBV10-3 . . CAIKERQANTEAFF TGTGCCATCAAGGAGCGACAAGCGAACACTGAAGCTTTCTTT
14 TRBJ2-1 TRBV2 . . CASMWGPGYNEQFF TGTGCCAGCATGTGGGGACCGGGCTACAATGAGCAGTTCTTC